This entry lists 14 T cell receptor beta chains sequenced from one sample in a study of cytomegalovirus exposure and HLA in healthy donors. Vbeta (60) and Jbeta (13) primers were used in the PCR. Some clones are missing from TCRdb's copy, which holds only in-frame ones; the method was immunoSEQ multiplex PCR. The sample holds over 150,000 clones; around 80% are singletons and the top ten take around 14%. Sequenced: PBMCs. The source is a woman aged 50 to 60 in good health and CMV-seropositive.

This clone was counted once. The V call is TRBV5-1, the J call TRBJ2-5, with 7 bases matching TRBD2. The CDR3 length is 15 residues. The J segment lost 3 bases and the V segment lost 4 bases, leaving 9 bases of the junction unmatched. CDR1 is SGHRS and CDR2 is YFSETQ in the germline V gene. CDR3 in DNA: TGCGCCAGCAGCCCCTGGTACAGCGGGAAAGAGACCCAGTACTTC. This gives the protein CASSPWYSGKETQYF.

A single count supports this clone. The chain recombines TRBV9 with TRBJ2-7, with 9 bases identical to TRBD1. Germline CDR1 reads SGDLS; CDR2 reads YYNGEE. This CDR3 has 14 amino acids. The V segment lost 0 bases and the J segment 8 bases; nucleotides outside the gene matches: 6. This CDR3 is CASSVETGTGKQYF. The CDR3 DNA reads TGTGCCAGCAGCGTAGAAACTGGGACAGGGAAGCAGTACTTC.

The chain employs TRBV18 and TRBJ2-5; the D gene is possibly TRBD1 (6 bases). Trimming left V 2 bases short and J 3 bases short, with 13 bases between. The CDR3 has 15 residues. Germline V gene lookup returns CDR1 KGHSH and CDR2 LQKENI. The CDR3 sequence: CASSPTGTPKETQYF. CDR3 DNA sequence: TGTGCCAGCTCACCAACCGGGACACCCAAAGAGACCCAGTACTTC.

The V call is TRBV7-9, the J call TRBJ1-6; 9 bases map to TRBD1. CDR1 SEHNR and CDR2 FQNEAQ come from the germline V gene (reference sequence). The length of the CDR3 is 16 residues. V lost 1 base, J lost 8 bases, and 6 bases stayed unmatched. CDR3 sequence: CASSLGTGDGDSPLHF. CDR3 nucleotide sequence: TGTGCCAGCAGCTTAGGGACAGGGGATGGCGATTCACCCCTCCACTTT.

J is TRBJ2-7 and V is TRBV4-2; TRBD1 is a possible D gene (6 bases). This CDR3 is 15 amino acids long. Between the trimmed V and J ends, which lost 4 bases and 4 bases, there was a span of 17 bases. Germline loops: CDR1 LGHNA, CDR2 YNFKEQ. Here the CDR3 DNA reads TGTGCCAGCAGCCGAGGCGGGCAGGGGACATACGAGCAGTACTTC. This gives the protein CASSRGGQGTYEQYF.

The chain employs TRBV6-5 and TRBJ2-7; TRBD1 might be the D (5 bases). The CDR3 contains 14 residues. The V and J ends lost 1 base and 2 bases respectively, with 9 bases between them. Looked up from germline, CDR1 is MNHEY and CDR2 is SVGAGI. The CDR3: CASSYYTGPYEQYF. The CDR3 region has the DNA TGTGCCAGCAGTTACTATACAGGTCCCTACGAGCAGTACTTC.

This chain links TRBV14 with TRBJ2-7, with a weak D call TRBD2 (5 bases). With 1 base removed from V and 7 bases from J, the gap between germline ends came to 14 bases. Germline-derived CDR1 and CDR2 are SGHDN and FVKESK. CDR3 size: 14 residues. The CDR3 DNA is TGTGCCAGCAGCCAAGCCGGGGTACTAGGTGAGCAGTACTTC. It is translated as CASSQAGVLGEQYF.

To note about this clone: Other nucleotide sequences from this sample produce the same CDR3. The V and J genes are TRBV7-6 and TRBJ1-6; 7 bases line up with TRBD1. The CDR3 loop spans 15 amino acids. Germline assignment: CDR1 SGHVS and CDR2 FNYEAQ. V was pared by 5 bases and J by 7 bases, with 8 bases of the junction left unmatched. The CDR3 nucleotides are TGTGCCAGCAGCCCTGACCCGGGACAGAATTCACCCCTCCACTTT. Protein product: CASSPDPGQNSPLHF.

This sequence joins TRBV18 and TRBJ1-1; D is perhaps TRBD1 (5 bases). Germline loops: CDR1 KGHSH, CDR2 LQKENI. The CDR3 is 15 amino acids. Trimming took off 2 bases at V and 1 base at J, with 11 bases between the two ends. The CDR3 DNA follows: TGTGCCAGCTCACCATTGGACAATTCGAACACTGAAGCTTTCTTT. This encodes CASSPLDNSNTEAFF.

The gene calls are TRBV29-1 and TRBJ2-7; a weak D match, TRBD2 (6 bases). This CDR3 is built from 14 residues. Per germline, CDR1 SQVTM and CDR2 ANQGSEA. The V end lost 5 bases, the J end lost 1 base, and 15 bases lay between the germline ends. The DNA for the CDR3 is TGCAGCGTTCAAAGCGGGTTGATATCCTACGAGCAGTACTTC. Its protein is CSVQSGLISYEQYF.

The chain uses TRBV19 and TRBJ1-2; TRBD1 might be the D (5 bases). The germline gives CDR1 LNHDA, CDR2 SQIVND (reference sequence). This CDR3 spans 14 amino acids. Trimming cost V 7 bases and J 8 bases, with 20 bases left between them. CDR3 in DNA: TGTGCCAGTACCCAACCCGGAGGGGTTCAAGGCTACACCTTC. Translation gives CASTQPGGVQGYTF.

The rearrangement links TRBV11-2 to TRBJ2-6, with D hard to call. This CDR3 comprises 16 residues. Trimming removed 4 bases from V and 0 bases from J, with 10 bases in between. Germline V gives CDR1 SGHAT, CDR2 FQNNGV. CDR3 amino acids: CASSSYWSSGANVLTF. The CDR3 coding sequence is TGTGCCAGCAGCTCCTACTGGAGCTCTGGGGCCAACGTCCTGACTTTC.

This clone appeared once. This chain joins TRBV27 and TRBJ1-5; 9 nucleotides agree with TRBD1. Germline V gives CDR1 MNHEY, CDR2 SMNVEV (reference sequence). Germline trimming cut 3 bases from V and 5 bases from J; bases unmatched to any gene: 2. The CDR3 sequence is 14 residues long. The CDR3 nucleotides are TGTGCCAGCAGTTTCCGGACAGGGGATCAGCCCCAGCATTTT. Translating gives CASSFRTGDQPQHF.

This chain links TRBV7-6 with TRBJ1-2, with TRBD1 matching 7 bases. The V segment lost 1 base and the J segment 5 bases; nucleotides outside the gene matches: 7. Germline V lookup: CDR1 SGHVS, CDR2 FNYEAQ. The CDR3 extends over 15 amino acids. In DNA form, the CDR3 reads TGTGCCAGCAGCTTAGAAAAAAGGACAGGTTATGGCTACACCTTC. Translating it yields CASSLEKRTGYGYTF.